These 15 T cell receptor beta chains were sequenced from one sample in a study of cytomegalovirus exposure and HLA in healthy donors. This PCR relied on a set of 60 Vbeta primers and 13 Jbeta primers. Profiling relied on immunoSEQ multiplex PCR, and the TCRdb table lists in-frame clones only, not all of them. The sample shows some 75,000 clones, and 0.83% sits with its ten largest clones. The sequencing input was PBMCs. These receptors were collected from a boy between 10 and 17 years old in good health and CMV-seronegative.

This sequence joins TRBV5-1 and TRBJ1-4; 9 nucleotides align to TRBD1. V gave up 0 bases and J gave up 7 bases; unmatched junction bases: 4. Germline V gives CDR1 SGHRS, CDR2 YFSETQ. The CDR3 has 15 amino acids. This CDR3 reads CASSLGQGVGEKLFF. The CDR3 DNA reads TGCGCCAGCAGCTTGGGACAGGGGGTCGGTGAAAAACTGTTTTTT.

The chain couples TRBV18 to TRBJ2-2; tentative D call: TRBD1 (5 bases). V lost 0 bases to trimming and J lost 4 bases, with 9 bases between them. This CDR3 comprises 15 residues. CDR1 and CDR2 (germline): KGHSH, LQKENI. CDR3 sequence: CASSPPGQGTGELFF. CDR3 DNA: TGTGCCAGCTCACCACCTGGTCAGGGCACCGGGGAGCTGTTTTTT.

The rearrangement joins TRBV7-8 to TRBJ2-1, with unresolved D. The germline V gene has CDR1 SGHVS and CDR2 FQNEAQ. The CDR3 contains 15 residues. Trimming shortened V by 1 base and J by 2 bases, and 9 bases separated the two germline ends. CDR3 sequence reads: CASSLDGSPYNEQFF. The CDR3 DNA sequence: TGTGCCAGCAGCTTAGATGGTAGCCCCTACAATGAGCAGTTCTTC.

The chain has TRBV5-6 and TRBJ2-1, with TRBD1 matching over 8 bases. J gave up 7 bases and V 4 bases, and 10 bases lay outside the gene matches. The CDR3 runs 15 residues. CDR1 and CDR2 from the germline V gene are SGHDT and YYEEEE. The CDR3 region has the DNA TGTGCCAGCAGCCCGGTCCGGACAGGGTTTAATGAGCAGTTCTTC. Translation: CASSPVRTGFNEQFF.

The rearrangement uses TRBV7-9 and TRBJ1-2; possible D gene TRBD1, 5 bases. Looked up from germline, CDR1 is SEHNR and CDR2 is FQNEAQ (reference sequence). The CDR3 is made up of 16 amino acids. V lost 4 bases to trimming and J lost 7 bases, with 22 bases between them. CDR3 amino acids: CASSSPGGKVVSGYTF. CDR3 DNA sequence: TGTGCCAGCAGCTCACCGGGGGGGAAGGTAGTAAGTGGCTACACCTTC.

The chain has TRBV5-5 and TRBJ1-2; D call uncertain. The V end was cut by 1 base, the J end by 4 bases, with 5 bases between. This CDR3 has 12 residues. Per germline, CDR1 SGHKS and CDR2 YYEKEE (reference sequence). CDR3 protein: CASSLNSYGYTF. In DNA form, the CDR3 reads TGTGCCAGCAGCTTGAACAGCTATGGCTACACCTTC.

This chain uses TRBV9 with TRBJ1-2; D gene unclear. V lost 4 bases and J lost 4, with 14 bases in between. The germline V gene encodes CDR1 SGDLS and CDR2 YYNGEE. There are 14 residues in the CDR3. The CDR3 DNA reads as TGTGCCAGCAGCCCGAACGAACAGATCTATGGCTACACCTTC. As protein: CASSPNEQIYGYTF.

The chain recombines TRBV6-1 with TRBJ2-5, with D maybe TRBD2 (6 bases). The V and J ends lost 0 bases and 5 bases respectively, with 16 bases between them. Germline CDR1 MNHNS, CDR2 SASEGT. There are 16 residues in the CDR3. The CDR3 loop reads CASSEALRGGRETQYF. The CDR3 nucleotides read TGTGCCAGCAGTGAAGCGCTTCGGGGAGGTCGGGAGACCCAGTACTTC.

With regard to this clone: An end of the junction differs from the germline gene, which may be a read error. The chain combines TRBV6-5 with TRBJ1-2; 10 nucleotides align to TRBD1. The CDR3 extends over 15 amino acids. Looked up from germline, CDR1 is MNHEY and CDR2 is SVGAGI. CDR3 amino acids: CASRYSTGGFYGYTF. Here the CDR3 DNA reads TGTGCCAGCCGTTACTCGACAGGGGGCTTCTATGGCTACACCTTC.

The genes are TRBV29-1 and TRBJ1-1; 9 bases fit TRBD1. CDR1 is SQVTM, CDR2 ANQGSEA, per germline. The junction had 8 bases not matched to a gene; V was cut back by 6 bases and J by 0 bases. This CDR3 is 15 amino acids long. The CDR3 region has the DNA TGCAGCGTCGCGGACAGGGGATTTCTGAACACTGAAGCTTTCTTT. This encodes CSVADRGFLNTEAFF.

The CDR3 region has the DNA TGCGCCAGCAGACAGCAGGGGGACAACACTGAAGCTTTCTTT. Translating it yields CASRQQGDNTEAFF. The rearrangement uses TRBV4-1 and TRBJ1-1; 7 bases match TRBD1. The CDR3 consists of 14 residues. Germline assignment: CDR1 MGHRA and CDR2 YSYEKL. J lost 2 bases, V lost 6 bases, and 6 bases had no gene match.

The chain employs TRBV7-6 and TRBJ2-6; 9 positions agree with TRBD1. V was pared by 2 bases and J by 2 bases, with 7 bases of the junction left unmatched. CDR3 length: 18 amino acids. Looked up from germline, CDR1 is SGHVS and CDR2 is FNYEAQ. Written as DNA, the CDR3 is TGTGCCAGCAGCTTAACTCGGACAGGGGCGGCTGGGGCCAACGTCCTGACTTTC. Translating it yields CASSLTRTGAAGANVLTF.

V and J are TRBV9 and TRBJ2-2; 7 bases match TRBD1. V shed 4 bases, J shed 0 bases, and the junction held 3 bases outside the gene matches. The CDR3 is 15 amino acids. Germline V CDR1 and CDR2: SGDLS, YYNGEE. CDR3 amino acids: CASSTGTANTGELFF. CDR3 sequence (DNA): TGTGCCAGCAGCACCGGGACAGCGAACACCGGGGAGCTGTTTTTT.

The J gene is TRBJ2-7, the V gene TRBV12-5; TRBD1 agrees at 7 bases. V dropped 4 bases and J dropped 3; count of bases not matched to a gene: 6. The CDR3 runs to 14 residues. Germline CDR1 is LGHNT and CDR2 is FRNRAP. The CDR3, as DNA: TGTGCTAGTGGTTCCCTGACAGGGTACTACGAGCAGTACTTC. Its translation is CASGSLTGYYEQYF.

Notes on this clone: The conserved phenylalanine or tryptophan is not found at the CDR3 terminus, so this likely reflects a read error. Because the CDR3's place on the DNA is in doubt, the DNA is left out and the CDR3 is given as listed by TCRdb. CDR3 in amino acids: CATIPDSFL. The gene calls are TRBV19 and TRBJ1-1; TRBD1, the D gene given by the table, was not confirmed from the DNA. The CDR3 length equals 9 residues, ends included. Germline loops: CDR1 LNHDA, CDR2 SQIVND (reference sequence).